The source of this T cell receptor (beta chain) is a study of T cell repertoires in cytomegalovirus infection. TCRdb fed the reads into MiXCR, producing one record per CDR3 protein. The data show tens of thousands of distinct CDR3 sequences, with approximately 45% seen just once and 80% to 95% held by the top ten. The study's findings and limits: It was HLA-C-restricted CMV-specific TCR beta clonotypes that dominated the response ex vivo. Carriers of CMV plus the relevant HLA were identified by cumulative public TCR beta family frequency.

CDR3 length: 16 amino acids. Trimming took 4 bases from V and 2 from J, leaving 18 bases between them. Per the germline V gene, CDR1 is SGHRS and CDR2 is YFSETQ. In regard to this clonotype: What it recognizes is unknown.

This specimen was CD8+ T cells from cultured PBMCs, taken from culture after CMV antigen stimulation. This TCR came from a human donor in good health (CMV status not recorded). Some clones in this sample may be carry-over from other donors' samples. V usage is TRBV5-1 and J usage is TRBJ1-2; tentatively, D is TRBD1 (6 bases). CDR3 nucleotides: TGCGCCAGCAGCCTGTGGACACCGGGGGCAAACTATGGCTACACCTTC. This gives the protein CASSLWTPGANYGYTF.